This T cell receptor beta chain was profiled in a study of blood T cell repertoires in COVID-19. Germline trimming cut 10 bases from V and 3 bases from J; bases unmatched to any gene: 6. Germline assignment: CDR1 LNHDA and CDR2 SQIVND (reference sequence). The CDR3 covers 12 residues. The study recruited people aged about 18 to 89 years across approximately 23 US areas. The data were produced by immunoSEQ multiplex PCR, yet TCRdb's version contains in-frame clones alone and is incomplete. The sample includes some 270,000 clones, 84% of them seen just once. The sequence was obtained from a man in his forties or fifties who had recovered from COVID-19. Sequencing used PBMCs or T cells enriched from blood (not recorded which). The rearrangement uses TRBV19 and TRBJ2-7; 7 nucleotides line up with TRBD1. Here the CDR3 reads CATAQGIYEQYF. For the CDR3, the DNA is TGTGCCACTGCACAGGGGATCTACGAGCAGTACTTC.